The 31 T cell receptor beta chains below all came from one sample that was sequenced in a study of T cell repertoires in ileal Crohn's disease (dated by TCRdb to between 2017 and 2020). Library method: the immunoSEQ multiplex PCR assay. What TCRdb holds here is the immuneACCESS table cut down to in-frame rearrangements. Part of the clones is not present; checked against another copy, under half of the missing clones reflect an unresolved V gene, and the others are unexplained. Here the sample has around 6,000 clones; 88% occur a single time. The ten largest clones take up 0.83% of the sample. Lamina propria lymphocytes from surgical specimens were isolated on a Ficoll-hypaque gradient before cell sorting. Sequenced: CD4+ T cells from ileum. These receptors were obtained from an adult with Crohn's disease. Some clones in this sample may be carry-over from other donors' samples.

The J gene is TRBJ1-3, the V gene TRBV7-7; D unresolved. With 6 bases removed from V and 2 bases from J, the gap between germline ends came to 8 bases. The CDR3 is 13 amino acids. CDR1 SSHAT and CDR2 FNYEAQ come from the germline V gene (reference sequence). This CDR3 is CASSRGTGNTIYF. The CDR3 DNA reads TGTGCCAGCAGTCGGGGAACTGGAAACACCATATATTTT. Complete variable domain (other parts from reference TRBV7-7 and TRBJ1-3): GAGVSQSPRYKVTKRGQDVTLRCDPISSHATLYWYQQALGQGPEFLTYFNYEAQPDKSGLPSDRFSAERPEGSISTLTIQRTEQRDSAMYRCASSRGTGNTIYFGEGSWLTVV.

The chain couples TRBV6-6 to TRBJ2-4; the D gene is possibly TRBD2 (5 bases). Trimming stripped 2 bases from V and 0 bases from J, with 11 bases between. This CDR3 has 16 amino acids. CDR1 is MNHNY, CDR2 SVGAGI, per germline (reference sequence). CDR3 sequence (DNA): TGTGCCAGCAGTTACGCGGACTCGCTAGCCAAAAACATTCAGTACTTC. This translates into CASSYADSLAKNIQYF.

The chain recombines TRBV27 with TRBJ2-3; no definite D call. CDR1 is MNHEY, CDR2 SMNVEV, per germline (reference sequence). V was shortened by 3 bases and J by 5 bases, with 12 bases between the two germline ends. CDR3 length: 14 amino acids. Here the CDR3 reads CASSFPPSIDTQYF. The CDR3 nucleotides are TGTGCCAGCAGTTTCCCCCCTAGTATAGATACGCAGTATTTT.

The chain joins TRBV15 to TRBJ2-1, with a possible D match to TRBD2 (6 bases). V was shortened by 3 bases and J by 15 bases, with 18 bases between the two germline ends. CDR3 length: 13 residues. CDR1 and CDR2 from the germline V gene are LNHNV and YYDKDF (reference sequence). In nucleotides, the CDR3 is TGTGCCACCAGCAGGGGGGGATCGGCTTCGTGGTTCTTC. This encodes CATSRGGSASWFF.

The genes are TRBV5-1 and TRBJ2-7; D may be TRBD2 (5 bases). Trimming removed 3 bases at V and 2 bases at J, with 9 bases between. This CDR3 spans 13 amino acids. Germline CDR1 reads SGHRS; CDR2 reads YFSETQ. CDR3 bases: TGCGCCAGCAGCTCCGGACTGACCTACGAGCAGTACTTC. It translates to CASSSGLTYEQYF.

V usage is TRBV19 and J usage is TRBJ1-5, with unresolved D. The V end was cut by 4 bases, the J end by 6 bases, with 16 bases between. The CDR3 totals 15 residues. CDR1 LNHDA and CDR2 SQIVND come from the germline V gene (reference sequence). This chain's CDR3 is CASSTGGQVGQPQHF. The CDR3 DNA reads as TGTGCCAGTAGTACCGGTGGGCAGGTCGGTCAGCCCCAGCATTTT.

J is TRBJ1-1 and V is TRBV4-1; D remains ambiguous. The CDR3 is 15 amino acids. Deletions cut 4 bases from V and 1 base from J, with 13 bases between. Germline V gene lookup returns CDR1 MGHRA and CDR2 YSYEKL. CDR3 sequence (DNA): TGCGCCAGCAGCCCACAAAAGTATCCGAACACTGAAGCTTTCTTT. It translates to CASSPQKYPNTEAFF.

The chain combines TRBV7-7 with TRBJ2-5; 7 nucleotides line up with TRBD2. The CDR3 is made up of 15 amino acids. Germline CDR1 and CDR2: SSHAT and FNYEAQ (reference sequence). Trimming cost V 1 base and J 4 bases; bases outside gene matches: 6. CDR3 sequence: CASSLGAGDAETQYF. CDR3 nucleotide sequence: TGTGCCAGCAGCTTAGGGGCGGGAGACGCAGAGACCCAGTACTTC.

J is TRBJ2-1 and V is TRBV7-2, with D hard to call. CDR3 length: 17 residues. Trimming cost V 6 bases and J 1 base, with 19 bases left between them. Per the germline V gene, CDR1 is SGHTA and CDR2 is FQGNSA. The CDR3 nucleotides read TGTGCCAGCAGACCATCCCCGGTCGTAGAGTCCTACAATGAGCAGTTCTTC. This translates into CASRPSPVVESYNEQFF.

J is TRBJ1-2 and V is TRBV6-5; 9 bases map to TRBD1. There are 15 residues in the CDR3. In germline, CDR1 is MNHEY, CDR2 SVGAGI. J was trimmed by 7 bases and V by 5 bases; bases with no gene match: 11. Here the CDR3 reads CASSRQSTGGRGYTF. DNA of the CDR3: TGTGCCAGCAGTCGGCAATCCACAGGGGGCCGTGGCTACACCTTC.

The chain employs TRBV2 and TRBJ2-5, with D unclear. The CDR3 has 14 amino acids. Germline CDR1 is SNHLY and CDR2 is FYNNEI. V lost 1 base and J 0 bases, leaving 6 bases between the germline ends. CDR3 nucleotide sequence: TGTGCCAGCAGTGAAGGTCCGTACCAAGAGACCCAGTACTTC. It is translated as CASSEGPYQETQYF.

The chain uses TRBV4-3 and TRBJ1-1, with D possibly being TRBD1 (6 bases). The V end lost 3 bases, the J end lost 4 bases, and 15 bases lay between the germline ends. Germline CDR1 is LGHNA and CDR2 is YSLEER. CDR3 size: 15 residues. The DNA for the CDR3 is TGCGCCAGCAGCCAGGGGGCGGGGGACGTCACTGAAGCTTTCTTT. This translates into CASSQGAGDVTEAFF.

The genes are TRBV9 and TRBJ2-6, with 10 positions matching TRBD1. Losses at the gene ends were 4 bases for V and 4 bases for J; bases not matched to a gene: 11. This CDR3 spans 18 amino acids. Looked up from germline, CDR1 is SGDLS and CDR2 is YYNGEE. CDR3 in DNA: TGTGCCAGCAGCTCAGCGGGGACAGGGGCCTCGGGGGCCAACGTCCTGACTTTC. Its translation is CASSSAGTGASGANVLTF. The whole variable domain, filled in from reference TRBV9 and TRBJ2-6, reads DSGVTQTPKHLITATGQRVTLRCSPRSGDLSVYWYQQSLDQGLQFLIQYYNGEERAKGNILERFSAQQFPDLHSELNLSSLELGDSALYFCASSSAGTGASGANVLTFGAGSRLTVL.

The chain uses TRBV28 and TRBJ1-5, with a possible D match to TRBD1 (5 bases). V gave up 2 bases and J gave up 5 bases, with 13 bases separating them. Germline-derived CDR1 and CDR2 are MDHEN and SYDVKM. CDR3 length: 15 amino acids. The CDR3 DNA is TGTGCCAGCAGTTTAAGGGCAGGGCGGCATCAGCCCCAGCATTTT. Translated, it gives CASSLRAGRHQPQHF.

The genes are TRBV10-3 and TRBJ1-2; 10 positions match TRBD1. The J segment lost 2 bases and the V segment lost 0 bases, leaving 6 bases of the junction unmatched. CDR1 and CDR2 (germline): ENHRY, SYGVKD. The CDR3 has 17 residues. The CDR3 loop reads CAISESVPGQGNYGYTF. CDR3 DNA sequence: TGTGCCATCAGTGAGTCGGTCCCGGGACAGGGGAACTATGGCTACACCTTC.

V gene TRBV5-1 combines with J gene TRBJ2-7; TRBD2 aligns across 8 bases. The V and J ends lost 0 bases and 4 bases, in that order; junction bases with no gene match: 6. The germline gives CDR1 SGHRS, CDR2 YFSETQ. CDR3 length: 15 residues. CDR3 sequence reads: CASSLDVSGIYEQYF. CDR3 coding DNA: TGCGCCAGCAGCTTGGATGTTAGCGGGATATACGAGCAGTACTTC.

This sequence joins TRBV7-9 and TRBJ2-1, with a tentative D call TRBD2 (5 bases). Trimming removed 2 bases at V and 15 bases at J, with 26 bases between. Germline CDR1 and CDR2: SEHNR and FQNEAQ (reference sequence). The CDR3 extends over 16 amino acids. The CDR3 loop is CASSLSPSGGGSYLFF. The CDR3, as DNA: TGTGCCAGCAGCTTAAGCCCCTCAGGAGGTGGTAGTTATCTGTTCTTC.

The genes are TRBV5-4 and TRBJ1-1; D perhaps matches TRBD1 (6 bases). Trimming stripped 0 bases from V and 10 bases from J, with 13 bases between. The CDR3 sequence is 13 residues long. Germline CDR1 is SGHNT and CDR2 is YYREEE (reference sequence). In DNA, the CDR3 is TGTGCCAGCAGCTTGGCAAAGGACAGTCGAGCTTTCTTT. Translated: CASSLAKDSRAFF.

The chain carries TRBV9 and TRBJ2-5, with D possibly TRBD2 on 5 matching bases. Trimming cost V 0 bases and J 7 bases, with 16 bases left between them. CDR3 length equals 15 residues. Per the germline V gene, CDR1 is SGDLS and CDR2 is YYNGEE. DNA of the CDR3: TGTGCCAGCAGCGTAGCTGGGAGTTCAGAGGGGACCCAGTACTTC. Translated: CASSVAGSSEGTQYF.

This sequence joins TRBV18 and TRBJ2-1; 9 bases fit TRBD2. Germline trimming cut 0 bases from V and 14 bases from J; bases unmatched to any gene: 11. Germline lookup yields CDR1 KGHSH and CDR2 LQKENI. The CDR3 has 15 amino acids. The CDR3 loop reads CASSPPSIAGVEEFF. The CDR3 region has the DNA TGTGCCAGCTCACCACCGTCTATAGCGGGAGTGGAGGAGTTCTTC.

This sequence joins TRBV5-5 and TRBJ2-3, with D maybe TRBD2 (6 bases). V shed 7 bases and J shed 1 base, with 13 bases lying between them. Germline V gene data show CDR1 as SGHKS and CDR2 as YYEKEE (reference sequence). This CDR3 has 14 amino acids. The CDR3 bases are TGTGCCAGCTCGACTAGTAGGGGCACAGATACGCAGTATTTT. It is translated as CASSTSRGTDTQYF.

The chain carries TRBV18 and TRBJ2-3, with 8 bases fitting TRBD2. Germline CDR1 reads KGHSH; CDR2 reads LQKENI. This CDR3 comprises 15 residues. J was trimmed by 6 bases and V by 1 base; bases with no gene match: 6. CDR3 coding DNA: TGTGCCAGCTCACCACAACTCGGGAGGGTGGATACGCAGTATTTT. Protein: CASSPQLGRVDTQYF.

The chain has TRBV5-8 and TRBJ2-2; D is perhaps TRBD2 (6 bases). The CDR3 spans 12 residues. Trimming took off 4 bases at V and 11 bases at J, with 12 bases between the two ends. Germline values: CDR1 SGHTS, CDR2 YDEGEE. In nucleotides, the CDR3 is TGTGCCAGCAGCCTCACGGACTACGAGCTGTTTTTT. This encodes CASSLTDYELFF. Full variable domain (rest looked up from reference TRBV5-8 and TRBJ2-2): EAGVTQSPTHLIKTRGQQATLRCSPISGHTSVYWYQQALGLGLQFLLWYDEGEERNRGNFPPRFSGRQFPNYSSELNVNALELEDSALYLCASSLTDYELFFGEGSRLTVL.

The CDR3 here is CASSDRRSSYNEQFF. CDR3 nucleotide sequence: TGTGCCAGCAGTGACCGGCGGAGTTCCTACAATGAGCAGTTCTTC. The chain has TRBV6-6 and TRBJ2-1; D not certain. This CDR3 has 15 amino acids. With 5 bases removed from V and 1 base from J, the gap between germline ends came to 12 bases. Looked up from germline, CDR1 is MNHNY and CDR2 is SVGAGI (reference sequence).

The sample holds one count of this clone. The gene calls are TRBV27 and TRBJ2-2, with D perhaps matching TRBD1 (5 bases). The CDR3 covers 12 residues. Trimming left V 3 bases short and J 10 bases short, with 9 bases between. CDR1 and CDR2 from the germline V gene are MNHEY and SMNVEV (reference sequence). CDR3: CASSFIGAELFF. The DNA of the CDR3 is TGTGCCAGCAGTTTCATTGGGGCGGAGCTGTTTTTT.

The chain links TRBV6-4 to TRBJ2-5, with 13 bases identical to TRBD2. Germline V CDR1 and CDR2: MRHNA, SNTAGT. J lost 1 base, V lost 2 bases, and 13 bases had no gene match. There are 20 residues in the CDR3. This CDR3 reads CASSDANRTSGRGVQETQYF. DNA of the CDR3: TGTGCCAGCAGTGACGCGAACAGGACTAGCGGGAGAGGCGTCCAAGAGACCCAGTACTTC.

The gene calls are TRBV6-1 and TRBJ2-5; tentatively, D is TRBD2 (5 bases). V lost 0 bases, J lost 5 bases, and 16 bases lay in between. This CDR3 spans 16 amino acids. CDR1 is MNHNS, CDR2 SASEGT, per germline. CDR3 nucleotides: TGTGCCAGCAGTGAAGCTGGTATGGGGAGCCAGGAGACCCAGTACTTC. Amino acids: CASSEAGMGSQETQYF.

This chain links TRBV5-4 with TRBJ2-7, with 10 bases fitting TRBD1. With V trimmed by 4 bases and J by 5 bases, 9 bases remained unmatched. The CDR3 extends over 15 amino acids. Germline V gene lookup returns CDR1 SGHNT and CDR2 YYREEE (reference sequence). CDR3: CASSRGQGPTDEQYF. DNA of the CDR3: TGTGCCAGCAGCAGGGGACAGGGGCCCACTGACGAGCAGTACTTC.

The chain has TRBV6-1 and TRBJ2-1, with TRBD1 matching over 7 bases. The length of the CDR3 is 13 residues. Germline values: CDR1 MNHNS, CDR2 SASEGT. The V gene end was trimmed by 5 bases and the J gene end by 6 bases; junction bases not matched to a gene: 4. The DNA of the CDR3 is TGTGCCAGCAGTCAAACAGGGGCCAATGAGCAGTTCTTC. Its translation is CASSQTGANEQFF.

The count of this clone is one. This sequence joins TRBV7-9 and TRBJ1-2; 9 nucleotides line up with TRBD1. V lost 5 bases to trimming and J lost 3 bases; unmatched junction nucleotides: 7. In germline, CDR1 is SEHNR, CDR2 FQNEAQ (reference sequence). The CDR3 length is 15 residues. CDR3 region: CASSKWTGEDYGYTF. The CDR3 DNA sequence: TGTGCCAGCAGCAAGTGGACAGGGGAGGACTATGGCTACACCTTC.

This clone was detected once. The chain carries TRBV6-6 and TRBJ1-5, with D tentatively TRBD1 (6 bases). The ends were cut back, 7 bases at V and 6 bases at J, with 16 bases in the middle. This CDR3 has 14 residues. CDR1 MNHNY and CDR2 SVGAGI come from the germline V gene (reference sequence). The CDR3 DNA reads TGTGCCAGCACCCTAAGGCAGGGGAGTCAGCCCCAGCATTTT. Translating it yields CASTLRQGSQPQHF.